Below are 31 T cell receptor beta chains sequenced from a single sample in a study of regulatory T cells in long-lasting Graves disease. Researchers made TCR beta libraries by using iRepertoire HTBI primers and running Arm-PCR on CDR3 regions. In TCRdb, the multiplex PCR reads were re-called with MiXCR into one record per CDR3 protein. The table lists about 340,000 distinct CDR3 sequences, around 20% of them singletons. Noted time point: persistent/refractory GD, antithyroid drugs over 5 years with positive TRAb. There was RNA extracted from PBMCs, and the TCR library was made from it. Sequenced material: peripheral blood mononuclear cells (PBMCs), taken when the disease was refractory, from a patient treated with antithyroid drugs. The receptors were gathered from a female donor with Graves disease.

This clonotype has a count of ten or more. The genes are TRBV5-1 and TRBJ1-5; D perhaps matches TRBD1 (5 bases). Trimming took 4 bases from V and 3 from J, leaving 14 bases between them. Germline CDR1 is SGHRS and CDR2 is YFSETQ. This CDR3 is built from 15 residues. CDR3: CASSMDTGDNQPQHF. The CDR3 DNA reads as TGCGCCAGCAGCATGGACACGGGGGACAATCAGCCCCAGCATTTT. The full variable domain, with the rest looked up from reference TRBV5-1 and TRBJ1-5, is KAGVTQTPRYLIKTRGQQVTLSCSPISGHRSVSWYQQTPGQGLQFLFEYFSETQRNKGNFPGRFSGRQFSNSRSEMNVSTLELGDSALYLCASSMDTGDNQPQHFGDGTRLSIL.

The V call is TRBV18, the J call TRBJ1-2, with 8 bases aligning to TRBD1. The CDR3 extends over 17 amino acids. V was pared by 8 bases and J by 1 base, with 15 bases of the junction left unmatched. Germline loops: CDR1 KGHSH, CDR2 LQKENI. CDR3 sequence reads: CASTITRSGGGNYGYTF. The CDR3 DNA reads as TGTGCCAGCACCATCACGCGATCAGGGGGCGGTAACTATGGCTACACCTTC.

This chain connects TRBV7-2 to TRBJ2-1; D may be TRBD2 (6 bases). This CDR3 region has 16 residues. The germline V gene has CDR1 SGHTA and CDR2 FQGNSA. The V end was cut by 5 bases, the J end by 0 bases, with 14 bases between. The CDR3 loop reads CASSRSATSSYNEQFF. The CDR3 DNA is TGTGCCAGCAGCCGATCTGCGACTAGCTCCTACAATGAGCAGTTCTTC. Filled out from reference TRBV7-2 and TRBJ2-1, the complete variable domain reads GAGVSQSPSNKVTEKGKDVELRCDPISGHTALYWYRQSLGQGLEFLIYFQGNSAPDKSGLPSDRFSAERTGGSVSTLTIQRTQQEDSAVYLCASSRSATSSYNEQFFGPGTRLTVL.

The V call is TRBV20-1, the J call TRBJ1-5; 7 nucleotides agree with TRBD1. The germline gives CDR1 DFQATT, CDR2 SNEGSKA (reference sequence). The CDR3 totals 14 residues. V was clipped by 5 bases and J by 5 bases; unmatched bases: 9. CDR3 bases: TGCAGTGCTTTGGAGACAGGGAGCGATCAGCCCCAGCATTTT. Protein: CSALETGSDQPQHF.

As concerns this clonotype: This may arise from a read error, as a much more abundant clone is one base away. J is TRBJ1-2 and V is TRBV29-1; possibly TRBD1 for D (5 bases). Germline V gene data show CDR1 as SQVTM and CDR2 as ANQGSEA. The CDR3 totals 15 residues. V shed 7 bases and J shed 8 bases, with 26 bases lying between them. CDR3 nucleotide sequence: TGCAGCGCCTTTGGGGTGAAGACAGAGTTGAGAGGCTACACCTTC. Its protein is CSAFGVKTELRGYTF.

This rearrangement joins TRBV19 to TRBJ1-2; TRBD1 matches at 9 bases. V was pared by 7 bases and J by 7 bases, with 4 bases of the junction left unmatched. The CDR3 contains 12 residues. Germline V gives CDR1 LNHDA, CDR2 SQIVND (reference sequence). CDR3 sequence reads: CASKGQGIGYTF. The CDR3 DNA follows: TGTGCCAGTAAGGGACAGGGAATTGGCTACACCTTC.

This clonotype was recorded once. With a much larger clone just one base away, this may be a read error. The chain combines TRBV12-3 or TRBV12-4 with TRBJ2-2; either TRBD1 or TRBD2 may supply D (6 bases each). The CDR3 has 17 residues. The CDR3, as DNA: TGTTCCAGCAGTTTACCCGCGGGACAAACGGCGCTTGGGGAGCTGTTTTTT. This sequence encodes CSSSLPAGQTALGELFF.

This clonotype turned up a few times. The chain is built from TRBV10-3 and TRBJ2-5; 7 bases map to TRBD1. V was clipped by 10 bases and J by 2 bases; unmatched bases: 10. CDR1 is ENHRY, CDR2 SYGVKD, per germline. This CDR3 has 14 amino acids. CDR3 in DNA: TGTGCCACGAAGACAGGGATCGGGCAAGAGACCCAGTACTTC. It encodes CATKTGIGQETQYF.

This clonotype has at least ten counts. CDR3 nucleotides: TGTGCCAGCTCGGAGTGGAGCAGGGGCAACTATGGCTACACCTTC. Translation: CASSEWSRGNYGYTF. V gene TRBV18 combines with J gene TRBJ1-2; TRBD1 is a possible D gene (6 bases). The V and J ends lost 6 bases and 2 bases respectively, with 16 bases between them. CDR1 is KGHSH and CDR2 is LQKENI in the germline V gene. The CDR3 is made up of 15 amino acids.

This clonotype was recorded many times. This chain uses TRBV12-3 or TRBV12-4 with TRBJ1-6; D gene ambiguous. V lost 4 bases and J 5 bases, leaving 21 bases between the germline ends. The CDR3 loop spans 18 amino acids. CDR3 coding DNA: TGTGCCAGCAGTTCCCCGCACCGAAAGCGTTGGGATAATTCACCCCTCCACTTT. The encoded protein is CASSSPHRKRWDNSPLHF.

This clonotype was counted ten times or more. This chain joins TRBV3-1 and TRBJ2-7; no firm D call. This CDR3 region has 13 residues. Trimming shortened V by 3 bases and J by 3 bases, and 9 bases separated the two germline ends. Germline loops: CDR1 LGHDT, CDR2 YNNKEL (reference sequence). CDR3 region: CASSQGSYYEQYF. The CDR3 DNA sequence: TGTGCCAGCAGCCAGGGCTCTTACTACGAGCAGTACTTC.

The gene calls are TRBV11-2 and TRBJ2-2; D remains unclear. Trimming cost V 6 bases and J 7 bases, with 15 bases left between them. The germline gives CDR1 SGHAT, CDR2 FQNNGV. This CDR3 is built from 14 residues. The CDR3 DNA is TGTGCCAGCAGGGCAGACTGGTTGGTCGGGGAGCTGTTTTTT. The encoded protein is CASRADWLVGELFF.

This clonotype was picked up a small number of times. V usage is TRBV24-1 and J usage is TRBJ2-2; D is uncertain. The CDR3 is made up of 14 amino acids. V gave up 6 bases and J gave up 0 bases, with 7 bases separating them. Germline CDR1 reads KGHDR; CDR2 reads SFDVKD. CDR3 nucleotides: TGTGCCACCAGTTTAGAGGCGAACACCGGGGAGCTGTTTTTT. Translating it yields CATSLEANTGELFF.

There are a few counts of this clonotype. The rearrangement links TRBV6-1 to TRBJ1-1, with a weak D call TRBD1 (6 bases). The CDR3 has 14 amino acids. V gave up 5 bases and J gave up 5 bases, with 15 bases separating them. Germline CDR1 reads MNHNS; CDR2 reads SASEGT. This CDR3 reads CASSNTGSGTEAFF. The DNA of the CDR3 is TGTGCCAGCAGTAACACAGGGTCAGGGACTGAAGCTTTCTTT.

This clonotype was observed a handful of times. V gene TRBV30 combines with J gene TRBJ2-7, with D unresolved. Germline CDR1 reads GTSNPN; CDR2 reads SVGIG (reference sequence). Deletions cut 2 bases from V and 3 bases from J, with 8 bases between. The CDR3 is made up of 12 amino acids. The CDR3 DNA sequence: TGTGCCTGGAGTCCCTCGGGCTACGAGCAGTACTTC. Protein sequence: CAWSPSGYEQYF.

This sequence joins TRBV5-1 and TRBJ2-7, with TRBD1 matching 11 bases. CDR1 SGHRS and CDR2 YFSETQ come from the germline V gene. This CDR3 has 14 amino acids. Germline trimming cut 2 bases from V and 5 bases from J; bases unmatched to any gene: 3. The CDR3 region is CASSFGQGADEQYF. The CDR3 DNA sequence: TGCGCCAGCAGCTTTGGACAGGGGGCTGACGAGCAGTACTTC. Looking up the rest from reference TRBV5-1 and TRBJ2-7 gives the full variable domain: KAGVTQTPRYLIKTRGQQVTLSCSPISGHRSVSWYQQTPGQGLQFLFEYFSETQRNKGNFPGRFSGRQFSNSRSEMNVSTLELGDSALYLCASSFGQGADEQYFGPGTRLTVT.

The sample holds a few counts of this clonotype. The chain carries TRBV7-9 and TRBJ2-7; D perhaps matches TRBD2 (6 bases). The CDR3 runs 16 residues. V lost 7 bases, J lost 6 bases, and 25 bases lay in between. Germline V gene data show CDR1 as SEHNR and CDR2 as FQNEAQ (reference sequence). The CDR3 spells CASTLVGGGPTSEQYF. In DNA, the CDR3 is TGTGCCAGCACCCTAGTAGGAGGAGGGCCTACCTCCGAGCAGTACTTC.

This clonotype has at least ten counts. The chain joins TRBV6-5 to TRBJ1-2; TRBD1 might be the D (5 bases). Germline loops: CDR1 MNHEY, CDR2 SVGAGI. V shed 2 bases and J shed 1 base, with 14 bases lying between them. The CDR3 runs 16 residues. This chain's CDR3 is CASSYQGARLNYGYTF. For the CDR3, the DNA is TGTGCCAGCAGTTACCAAGGGGCCCGTCTTAACTATGGCTACACCTTC.

The rearrangement joins TRBV5-1 to TRBJ2-5; D gene ambiguous. The CDR3 sequence is 14 residues long. V was clipped by 0 bases and J by 0 bases, with 6 bases between them. Germline CDR1 reads SGHRS; CDR2 reads YFSETQ. This chain's CDR3 is CASSLGANQETQYF. The CDR3 coding sequence is TGCGCCAGCAGCTTGGGGGCCAACCAAGAGACCCAGTACTTC.

This clonotype was recorded many times. V is TRBV28 and J is TRBJ1-6; D uncertain. There are 16 residues in the CDR3. V lost 1 base and J lost 10, with 17 bases in between. Per germline, CDR1 MDHEN and CDR2 SYDVKM. CDR3 nucleotides: TGTGCCAGCAGTTTATTCCACCTTGGAGGGTTATCACCCCTCCACTTT. Translated: CASSLFHLGGLSPLHF.

This clonotype was detected ten times or more. The rearrangement links TRBV12-3 or TRBV12-4 to TRBJ1-4; D is undetermined. Trimming removed 7 bases at V and 7 bases at J, with 10 bases between. The CDR3 sequence is 12 residues long. CDR3 coding DNA: TGTGCCAGCAACGGCGCGGGTGAAAAACTGTTTTTT. Protein: CASNGAGEKLFF.

This clonotype has a count of ten or more. V usage is TRBV28 and J usage is TRBJ2-7; D gene ambiguous. Germline CDR1 is MDHEN and CDR2 is SYDVKM. V shed 3 bases and J shed 4 bases, with 13 bases lying between them. CDR3 length equals 14 residues. CDR3 region: CASSFSSTVYEQYF. CDR3 nucleotide sequence: TGTGCCAGCAGTTTCAGCAGCACGGTGTACGAGCAGTACTTC.

Concerning this clonotype: The conserved closing phenylalanine or tryptophan is absent in this CDR3, likely reflecting a read error. CDR3 sequence reads: CASSVALGQGGETQYL. The CDR3 DNA sequence: TGTGCCAGCAGCGTAGCTCTTGGCCAGGGAGGAGAGACCCAGTACCTC. This chain connects TRBV9 to TRBJ2-5; possible D gene TRBD2, 6 bases. Germline CDR1 and CDR2: SGDLS and YYNGEE. V was shortened by 0 bases and J by 4 bases, with 16 bases between the two germline ends. This CDR3 contains 16 residues.

Turning to this clonotype: With a much larger clone just one base away, this may be a read error. CDR3 amino acids: CASSFWEARSNYGYTF. The CDR3 nucleotides are TGTGCCAGCAGTTTTTGGGAGGCTCGGAGTAACTATGGCTACACCTTC. This chain uses TRBV28 with TRBJ1-2; D gene unclear. The CDR3 is 16 residues long. V lost 3 bases to trimming and J lost 1 base, with 15 bases between them. Germline V lookup: CDR1 MDHEN, CDR2 SYDVKM.

This chain uses TRBV6-2 or TRBV6-3 with TRBJ2-5; maybe TRBD1 (5 bases). In germline, CDR1 is MNHEY, CDR2 SVGEGT. This CDR3 has 17 residues. Between the trimmed V and J ends, which lost 6 bases and 5 bases, there was a span of 25 bases. CDR3 in amino acids: CASSGRKGISAGETQYF. For the CDR3, the DNA is TGTGCCAGCAGCGGGCGGAAGGGGATATCCGCCGGTGAGACCCAGTACTTC.

The gene calls are TRBV11-2 and TRBJ2-6; maybe TRBD2 (6 bases). Trimming removed 5 bases from V and 1 base from J, with 21 bases in between. CDR1 is SGHAT and CDR2 is FQNNGV in the germline V gene. The CDR3 spans 19 residues. In DNA, the CDR3 is TGTGCCAGCAGCCTTTTGGAGGGAAAATGGTCTTCTGGGGCCAACGTCCTGACTTTC. Translating gives CASSLLEGKWSSGANVLTF. The full variable domain, in which reference TRBV11-2 and TRBJ2-6 provide the parts outside the CDR3, is EAGVAQSPRYKIIEKRQSVAFWCNPISGHATLYWYQQILGQGPKLLIQFQNNGVVDDSQLPKDRFSAERLKGVDSTLKIQPAKLEDSAVYLCASSLLEGKWSSGANVLTFGAGSRLTVL.

Only a few counts were recorded for this clonotype. Since a much larger clone is just one base distant, this may be a read error. The rearrangement uses TRBV2 and TRBJ2-7; D is ambiguous. CDR1 and CDR2 from the germline V gene are SNHLY and FYNNEI. This CDR3 has 13 amino acids. V was pared by 8 bases and J by 1 base, with 12 bases between. The CDR3 sequence is CASLPTRSYEQYF. The CDR3 nucleotides read TGTGCCAGCCTCCCTACAAGGTCCTACGAGCAGTACTTC.

This clonotype was recorded a few times. The CDR3 region is CASSRGGGQGYSPLHF. CDR3 bases: TGCGCCAGCAGCCGGGGCGGGGGCCAGGGATATTCACCCCTCCACTTT. The genes are TRBV4-1 and TRBJ1-6, with D tentatively TRBD1 (6 bases). The V end lost 4 bases, the J end lost 8 bases, and 18 bases lay between the germline ends. The germline gives CDR1 MGHRA, CDR2 YSYEKL. The CDR3 has 16 residues.

This clonotype was counted ten times or more. This rearrangement joins TRBV20-1 to TRBJ2-7; no firm D call. Between the trimmed V and J ends, which lost 0 bases and 3 bases, there was a span of 12 bases. CDR1 is DFQATT and CDR2 is SNEGSKA in the germline V gene (reference sequence). This CDR3 comprises 14 residues. CDR3 DNA: TGCAGTGCTAGAGACCTGGCAAATTTCTACGAGCAGTACTTC. Translated: CSARDLANFYEQYF.

This clonotype was detected many times. The chain carries TRBV20-1 and TRBJ2-5; 9 nucleotides match TRBD2. Germline trimming cut 0 bases from V and 5 bases from J; bases unmatched to any gene: 7. The CDR3 totals 15 residues. Germline V gene lookup returns CDR1 DFQATT and CDR2 SNEGSKA (reference sequence). This chain's CDR3 is CSARDRLAGFETQYF. As DNA, the CDR3 is TGCAGTGCTAGAGATCGGCTAGCGGGATTTGAGACCCAGTACTTC.

The V call is TRBV25-1, the J call TRBJ2-4; 8 nucleotides match TRBD1. This CDR3 contains 15 residues. CDR1 MGHDK and CDR2 SYGVNS come from the germline V gene. Trimming removed 3 bases from V and 7 bases from J; junction bases left unmatched: 8. For the CDR3, the DNA is TGTGCCAGCAGTGACCCCAGGGGGCTAGCGAACATTCAGTACTTC. Protein product: CASSDPRGLANIQYF.